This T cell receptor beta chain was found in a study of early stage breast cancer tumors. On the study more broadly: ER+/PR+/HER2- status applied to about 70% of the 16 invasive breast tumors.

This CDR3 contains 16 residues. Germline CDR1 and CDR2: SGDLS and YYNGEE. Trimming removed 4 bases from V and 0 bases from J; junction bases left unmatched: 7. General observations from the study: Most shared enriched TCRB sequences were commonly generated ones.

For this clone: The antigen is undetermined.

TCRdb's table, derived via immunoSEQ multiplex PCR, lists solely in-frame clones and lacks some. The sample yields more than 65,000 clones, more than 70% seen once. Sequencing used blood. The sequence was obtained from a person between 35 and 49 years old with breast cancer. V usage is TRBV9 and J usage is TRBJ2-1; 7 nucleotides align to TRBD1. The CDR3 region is CASSSWTGSSYNEQFF. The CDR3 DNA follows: TGTGCCAGCAGCTCATGGACAGGCAGCTCCTACAATGAGCAGTTCTTC.